The sequence of this TCR beta chain was determined in a study of cytomegalovirus exposure and HLA in healthy donors. The study's findings and limits: Later genetic work tied a missense DCLRE1C variant to beta-chain V and J trimming.

Donors sampled were nominally healthy, though unrecorded immune exposures were likely. Turning to this clone: What it binds is not known.

The CDR3 runs 18 residues. The germline V gene encodes CDR1 KGHSH and CDR2 LQKENI. Trimming removed 3 bases from V and 0 bases from J; junction bases left unmatched: 13. The primer mix had 60 Vbeta and 13 Jbeta primers. Libraries were prepared by immunoSEQ multiplex PCR; TCRdb keeps only in-frame clonotypes and omits some of them. In the table there are 75,000 to 95,000 clones, approximately 84% of which are singletons. This TCR derives from a man aged 18 to 29 in good health and CMV-seronegative. What was sequenced was PBMCs. The chain joins TRBV18 to TRBJ1-2; TRBD1 matches 7 bases. The CDR3 reads CASSPVGTAGRSNYGYTF. CDR3 nucleotides: TGTGCCAGCTCACCGGTCGGGACAGCAGGAAGATCTAACTATGGCTACACCTTC.